The entry below describes one T cell receptor (beta chain). Relative to the germline gene, one junction end is altered; a read error may explain this. According to the study, genomic DNA was the template for TCR beta VDJ and CDR3 profiling. TCRdb passed the reads through MiXCR, listing each CDR3 protein once. The top ten clones hold roughly 44% of a sample with around 180,000 distinct CDR3 sequences, 63% of them seen once. This sample was taken from a study of CD8+CD57+ T cells in acquired aplastic anemia. The CDR3 is 11 amino acids. Germline CDR1 SEHNR, CDR2 FQNEAQ (reference sequence). Sequenced input: sorted CD4+, CD8+, or CD8+CD57+ T cells (not recorded which) from PBMCs. V and J are TRBV7-9 and TRBJ2-7, with a possible D match to TRBD2 (5 bases). The receptor comes from a human donor in good health. The CDR3 loop reads CASSPGWEQHF. The CDR3 bases are TGTGCCAGCAGCCCAGGATGGGAGCAGCACTTC.